Listed here are 8 T cell receptor beta chains from one sample, sequenced in a study of shared clonotypes between healthy human individuals. The table came from immunoSEQ multiplex PCR; TCRdb's copy has only in-frame clones and leaves some out. The sample carries about 1.1 million clones, approximately 80% recorded once. Sequencing used memory CD4+ T cells from PBMCs. Subset specified: CD45RA-negative fraction. These receptor sequences come from a man in his late teens or twenties in good health. Some clones in this sample may be carry-over from other donors' samples.

The chain links TRBV12-5 to TRBJ1-1, with 11 positions matching TRBD1. The CDR3 is 16 residues long. Per the germline V gene, CDR1 is LGHNT and CDR2 is FRNRAP. Unmatched junction bases numbered 8, after V lost 4 bases and J lost 4 bases. CDR3 nucleotide sequence: TGTGCTAGTGGTTCGGGACAGGGGGTTTGGACCACTGAAGCTTTCTTT. Translation: CASGSGQGVWTTEAFF.

This clone came up a few times. The chain joins TRBV28 to TRBJ1-2, with D maybe TRBD1 (5 bases). There are 15 residues in the CDR3. Germline-derived CDR1 and CDR2 are MDHEN and SYDVKM. V lost 6 bases and J 4 bases, leaving 18 bases between the germline ends. The CDR3 DNA reads TGTGCCAGCAGCTTTCGGGACCAAAGGATCTATGGCTACACCTTC. Amino acids: CASSFRDQRIYGYTF.

A remark on this clone: Other DNA variants within this sample encode the same CDR3. The chain links TRBV27 to TRBJ2-5; D gene unclear. The CDR3 covers 15 residues. Germline assignment: CDR1 MNHEY and CDR2 SMNVEV (reference sequence). Trimming shortened V by 3 bases and J by 2 bases, and 13 bases separated the two germline ends. CDR3 sequence: CASSFLASGQETQYF. CDR3 in DNA: TGTGCCAGCAGTTTTTTGGCTAGTGGGCAAGAGACCCAGTACTTC.

The chain is built from TRBV10-3 and TRBJ2-1; no reliable D call. Trimming cost V 6 bases and J 2 bases, with 11 bases left between them. Germline CDR1 reads ENHRY; CDR2 reads SYGVKD. The CDR3 has 14 residues. CDR3 bases: TGTGCCATCAGACGGATAGGCGCCTACAATGAGCAGTTCTTC. Translation: CAIRRIGAYNEQFF.

The rearrangement uses TRBV6-6 and TRBJ2-7; possibly TRBD1 for D (6 bases). The germline V gene has CDR1 MNHNY and CDR2 SVGAGI (reference sequence). This CDR3 is 14 amino acids long. V lost 2 bases and J lost 4, with 12 bases in between. Here the CDR3 DNA reads TGTGCCAGCAGTTACCTGGGGGCGGAGTACGAGCAGTACTTC. This encodes CASSYLGAEYEQYF.

The genes are TRBV5-1 and TRBJ2-3, with TRBD2 matching 7 bases. Germline assignment: CDR1 SGHRS and CDR2 YFSETQ. This CDR3 is 15 amino acids long. J lost 1 base, V lost 1 base, and 3 bases had no gene match. The DNA of the CDR3 is TGCGCCAGCAGCTTGCCTAGCGGAGGCACAGATACGCAGTATTTT. It encodes CASSLPSGGTDTQYF.

This chain joins TRBV2 and TRBJ1-2, with no clear D. The CDR3 runs to 13 residues. Germline V lookup: CDR1 SNHLY, CDR2 FYNNEI. Trimming stripped 3 bases from V and 4 bases from J, with 9 bases between. The CDR3 spells CASSDDGTYGYTF. The CDR3 nucleotides read TGTGCCAGCAGTGATGACGGCACCTATGGCTACACCTTC.

This clone was observed a handful of times. The CDR3 DNA is TGTGCCAGCAGCTTTTCTATAGAAACTGAAGCTTTCTTT. The encoded protein is CASSFSIETEAFF. V is TRBV7-9 and J is TRBJ1-1, with D hard to call. V lost 3 bases and J 5 bases, leaving 10 bases between the germline ends. Germline V lookup: CDR1 SEHNR, CDR2 FQNEAQ (reference sequence). The length of the CDR3 is 13 residues.